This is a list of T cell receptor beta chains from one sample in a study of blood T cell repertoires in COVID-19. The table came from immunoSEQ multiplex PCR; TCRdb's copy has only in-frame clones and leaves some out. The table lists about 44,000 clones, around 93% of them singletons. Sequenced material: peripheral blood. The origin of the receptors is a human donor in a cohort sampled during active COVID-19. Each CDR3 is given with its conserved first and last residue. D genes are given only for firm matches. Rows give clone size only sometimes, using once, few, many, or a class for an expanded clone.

CDR3: CSRTSRETQYF
DNA: TGCAGCCGGACTAGCCGGGAGACCCAGTACTTC
J: TRBJ2-5
V: TRBV20-1
size: -
D: TRBD2

CDR3: CASSYSVAGEFSSYNEQFF
DNA: TGTGCCAGCAGTTACTCCGTGGCGGGGGAATTTAGCTCCTACAATGAGCAGTTCTTC
J: TRBJ2-1
V: TRBV6-2/TRBV6-3
size: -
D: TRBD2

CDR3: CASSRTMGTQYF
DNA: TGCGCCAGCAGTAGGACAATGGGGACCCAGTACTTC
J: TRBJ2-5
V: TRBV6-2/TRBV6-3
size: -
D: -

CDR3: CASSRGQGSEKLFF
DNA: TGTGCCAGCAGTAGAGGACAGGGGAGTGAAAAACTGTTTTTT
J: TRBJ1-4
V: TRBV2
size: -
D: TRBD1

CDR3: CASSPQGTGELFF
DNA: TGTGCCAGCAGCCCTCAGGGAACCGGGGAGCTGTTTTTT
J: TRBJ2-2
V: TRBV11-3
size: once
D: -

CDR3: CASSLVAGALGNQPQHF
DNA: TGTGCCAGCAGCTTAGTAGCAGGGGCGCTTGGCAATCAGCCCCAGCATTTT
J: TRBJ1-5
V: TRBV7-9
size: -
D: -

CDR3: CASSYSSGEPTEAFF
DNA: TGTGCCAGCAGTTACTCGAGCGGGGAACCCACTGAAGCTTTCTTT
J: TRBJ1-1
V: TRBV6-2/TRBV6-3
size: -
D: -

CDR3: CASSLSGNQQYF
DNA: TGTGCCAGCAGCTTATCAGGGAACCAGCAGTACTTC
J: TRBJ2-7
V: TRBV5-6
size: -
D: -

CDR3: CASSSTGGSSGANVLTF
DNA: TGTGCCAGCAGTTCGACAGGGGGCAGTTCTGGGGCCAACGTCCTGACTTTC
J: TRBJ2-6
V: TRBV27
size: once
D: TRBD1

CDR3: CASSVGVLRETQYF
DNA: TGTGCCAGCAGCGTAGGGGTCCTGAGGGAGACCCAGTACTTC
J: TRBJ2-5
V: TRBV9
size: -
D: -

CDR3: CASSSNRVHEQYF
DNA: TGTGCCAGCAGCTCCAACAGGGTCCACGAGCAGTACTTC
J: TRBJ2-7
V: TRBV7-9
size: -
D: -

CDR3: CASSPVGQGAYGYTF
DNA: TGTGCCAGCAGCCCCGTTGGGCAGGGGGCCTATGGCTACACCTTC
J: TRBJ1-2
V: TRBV7-2
size: -
D: TRBD1

CDR3: CASSYFGGRGSGELFF
DNA: TGTGCCAGCAGTTACTTTGGCGGGAGAGGGTCCGGGGAGCTGTTTTTT
J: TRBJ2-2
V: TRBV6-5
size: -
D: TRBD2

CDR3: CASREGGGTYNEQFF
DNA: TGTGCCAGCCGGGAGGGTGGGGGTACGTACAATGAGCAGTTCTTC
J: TRBJ2-1
V: TRBV27
size: -
D: TRBD2

CDR3: CVSSQDRAPNEKLFF
DNA: TGTGTCAGCAGCCAAGACAGGGCCCCTAATGAAAAACTGTTTTTT
J: TRBJ1-4
V: TRBV11-2
size: -
D: TRBD1

CDR3: CASTPGGVDTQYF
DNA: TGTGCCAGCACTCCGGGAGGCGTGGATACGCAGTATTTT
J: TRBJ2-3
V: TRBV28
size: -
D: TRBD2

CDR3: CASKSGTDGANVLTF
DNA: TGTGCCAGTAAGTCCGGGACAGATGGGGCCAACGTCCTGACTTTC
J: TRBJ2-6
V: TRBV19
size: -
D: TRBD1

CDR3: CASSFNINYGYTF
DNA: TGTGCCAGCAGTTTTAACATTAACTATGGCTACACCTTC
J: TRBJ1-2
V: TRBV28
size: -
D: -

CDR3: CASRQGAGQPQHF
DNA: TGTGCCAGCAGGCAGGGGGCCGGTCAGCCCCAGCATTTT
J: TRBJ1-5
V: TRBV3-1/TRBV3-2
size: once
D: TRBD1

CDR3: CAHKTGTSGDKQYF
DNA: TGTGCCCATAAGACGGGGACTAGCGGGGACAAGCAGTACTTC
J: TRBJ2-7
V: TRBV30
size: -
D: TRBD2

CDR3: CASSQDRGYFANEQFF
DNA: TGTGCCAGCAGCCAAGATAGAGGTTACTTTGCCAATGAGCAGTTCTTC
J: TRBJ2-1
V: TRBV14
size: -
D: -

CDR3: CASSEGRGHTNEKLFF
DNA: TGTGCCAGCAGTGAAGGAAGGGGGCACACTAATGAAAAACTGTTTTTT
J: TRBJ1-4
V: TRBV6-1
size: -
D: TRBD1

CDR3: CASSVSTGNTEAFF
DNA: TGTGCCAGCAGCGTATCAACAGGGAACACTGAAGCTTTCTTT
J: TRBJ1-1
V: TRBV9
size: -
D: -

CDR3: CASRSGTGAGYTF
DNA: TGTGCCAGCAGATCCGGGACAGGGGCGGGCTACACCTTC
J: TRBJ1-2
V: TRBV2
size: once
D: TRBD1

CDR3: CASTGGGTGYEQYF
DNA: TGTGCCAGCACAGGAGGCGGGACCGGTTACGAGCAGTACTTC
J: TRBJ2-7
V: TRBV7-2
size: -
D: -

CDR3: CASSSGTGPGEQYF
DNA: TGCGCCAGCAGCTCGGGGACAGGGCCCGGCGAGCAGTACTTC
J: TRBJ2-7
V: TRBV5-1
size: -
D: TRBD1

CDR3: CAISESGQGSNQPQHF
DNA: TGTGCCATCAGTGAATCGGGACAGGGTAGCAATCAGCCCCAGCATTTT
J: TRBJ1-5
V: TRBV10-3
size: -
D: TRBD1

CDR3: CASSLPGTANTGELFF
DNA: TGTGCCAGCAGTTTACCCGGGACAGCTAACACCGGGGAGCTGTTTTTT
J: TRBJ2-2
V: TRBV11-2
size: -
D: TRBD1